This T cell receptor (beta chain) was retrieved from a study of cytomegalovirus exposure and HLA in healthy donors. V was pared by 8 bases and J by 7 bases, with 14 bases between. CDR3 length: 12 residues. CDR1 and CDR2 from the germline V gene are LNHDA and SQIVND (reference sequence). The method was immunoSEQ multiplex PCR; TCRdb's version includes in-frame clones alone and lacks a portion of them. The sample holds about 84,000 clones, approximately 91% seen once. Sequencing was performed on PBMCs. The receptor was derived from a man aged 30 to 39 in good health and CMV-seronegative. The chain uses TRBV19 and TRBJ2-5, with D tentatively TRBD1 (7 bases). The DNA of the CDR3 is TGTGCCAGTTCCAGGGGGGCAGGGACCCAGTACTTC. It translates to CASSRGAGTQYF. The entire variable domain, with the rest obtained from reference TRBV19 and TRBJ2-5, is as follows: DGGITQSPKYLFRKEGQNVTLSCEQNLNHDAMYWYRQDPGQGLRLIYYSQIVNDFQKGDIAEGYSVSREKKESFPLTVTSAQKNPTAFYLCASSRGAGTQYFGPGTRLLVL.